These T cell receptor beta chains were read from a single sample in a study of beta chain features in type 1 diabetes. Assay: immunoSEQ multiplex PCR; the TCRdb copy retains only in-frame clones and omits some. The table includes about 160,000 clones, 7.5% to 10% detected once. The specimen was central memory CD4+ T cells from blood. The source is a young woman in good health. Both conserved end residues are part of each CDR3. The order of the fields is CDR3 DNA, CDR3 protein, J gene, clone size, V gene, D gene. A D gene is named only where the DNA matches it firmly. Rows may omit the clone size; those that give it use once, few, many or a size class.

cdr3_nt: TGCGCCAGCAGCTGGGTGGACAGGGGACGAGAGCAGCCCCAGCATTTT
cdr3_aa: CASSWVDRGREQPQHF
j_call: TRBJ1-5
clone_size: NA
v_call: TRBV5-1
d_call: TRBD1

cdr3_nt: TGTGCCAGTAGTACCTGGACTAGCGGGGAGGAGACCCAGTACTTC
cdr3_aa: CASSTWTSGEETQYF
j_call: TRBJ2-5
clone_size: once
v_call: TRBV19
d_call: TRBD2

cdr3_nt: TGTGCCTGGGGGGCCACTATTAGCAATCAGCCCCAGCATTTT
cdr3_aa: CAWGATISNQPQHF
j_call: TRBJ1-5
clone_size: NA
v_call: TRBV30
d_call: NA

cdr3_nt: TGCGCCAGCAGCTCTGGACAGGCTGGGGGCCAAGAGACCCAGTACTTC
cdr3_aa: CASSSGQAGGQETQYF
j_call: TRBJ2-5
clone_size: few
v_call: TRBV5-1
d_call: TRBD1

cdr3_nt: TGCAGCGTTGGGGGACAGGGTGGCTACACCTTC
cdr3_aa: CSVGGQGGYTF
j_call: TRBJ1-2
clone_size: NA
v_call: TRBV29-1
d_call: TRBD1

cdr3_nt: TGTGCCACCCTAGCGGGAGGCGCCATCGAAGAGACCCAGTACTTC
cdr3_aa: CATLAGGAIEETQYF
j_call: TRBJ2-5
clone_size: few
v_call: TRBV6-6
d_call: TRBD2

cdr3_nt: TGTGCCATCAGTTACAGAGATAACACTGAAGCTTTCTTT
cdr3_aa: CAISYRDNTEAFF
j_call: TRBJ1-1
clone_size: few
v_call: TRBV10-3
d_call: NA

cdr3_nt: TGTGCCAGTAGTAGCCGGAACAGCTCTGGAAACACCATATATTTT
cdr3_aa: CASSSRNSSGNTIYF
j_call: TRBJ1-3
clone_size: few
v_call: TRBV19
d_call: NA

cdr3_nt: TGTGCCTGGGCTAGCGGCCACTACAATGAGCAGTTCTTC
cdr3_aa: CAWASGHYNEQFF
j_call: TRBJ2-1
clone_size: NA
v_call: TRBV30
d_call: TRBD2

cdr3_nt: TGCGCCAGCAGCCAAGATATTGGGCCAGATACGCAGTATTTT
cdr3_aa: CASSQDIGPDTQYF
j_call: TRBJ2-3
clone_size: many
v_call: TRBV4-1
d_call: NA

cdr3_nt: TGTGCCAGCAGCTTAGCAGGAGGGACCCAGTACTTC
cdr3_aa: CASSLAGGTQYF
j_call: TRBJ2-5
clone_size: NA
v_call: TRBV7-2
d_call: NA

cdr3_nt: TGTGCCATCAACGGTGCAGGGGGCACTGAAGCTTTCTTT
cdr3_aa: CAINGAGGTEAFF
j_call: TRBJ1-1
clone_size: NA
v_call: TRBV10-3
d_call: TRBD1

cdr3_nt: TGTGCCAGCTCCATGGACAGGGACGAGCAGTACTTC
cdr3_aa: CASSMDRDEQYF
j_call: TRBJ2-7
clone_size: NA
v_call: TRBV18
d_call: TRBD1

cdr3_nt: TGTGCCAGCAGCTCGGGACAGGCGAACACTGAAGCTTTCTTT
cdr3_aa: CASSSGQANTEAFF
j_call: TRBJ1-1
clone_size: few
v_call: TRBV4-2
d_call: TRBD1

cdr3_nt: TGTGCCAGCAGCTTTGCTAGCGGTCCCTATGGCTACACCTTC
cdr3_aa: CASSFASGPYGYTF
j_call: TRBJ1-2
clone_size: NA
v_call: TRBV5-4
d_call: NA

cdr3_nt: TGTGCCAGCAGCTCTGACAGGGATGGAAACACCATATATTTT
cdr3_aa: CASSSDRDGNTIYF
j_call: TRBJ1-3
clone_size: NA
v_call: TRBV7-9
d_call: TRBD1

cdr3_nt: TGTGCCAGCAGCGAACAGGGCTACGAGCAGTACTTC
cdr3_aa: CASSEQGYEQYF
j_call: TRBJ2-7
clone_size: few
v_call: TRBV7-2
d_call: NA

cdr3_nt: TGTGCCAGCAGTGGCGCTAGCGGGAGACCCTGGGGCTCCTACAATGAGCAGTTCTTC
cdr3_aa: CASSGASGRPWGSYNEQFF
j_call: TRBJ2-1
clone_size: NA
v_call: TRBV6-1
d_call: TRBD2

cdr3_nt: TGTGCCATCAGGGAAGGACCCTCAGGGCCCTACGAGCAGTACTTC
cdr3_aa: CAIREGPSGPYEQYF
j_call: TRBJ2-7
clone_size: NA
v_call: TRBV10-3
d_call: NA

cdr3_nt: TGTGCCTGGAGTGACTCGGAAGAGACCCAGTACTTC
cdr3_aa: CAWSDSEETQYF
j_call: TRBJ2-5
clone_size: NA
v_call: TRBV30
d_call: NA

cdr3_nt: TGTGCCAGCAGCTTATCCGCCCGGGGTGGCTACACCTTC
cdr3_aa: CASSLSARGGYTF
j_call: TRBJ1-2
clone_size: NA
v_call: TRBV7-9
d_call: NA

cdr3_nt: TGCGCCAGCAGCCAAGACAGGTATAGCAATCAGCCCCAGCATTTT
cdr3_aa: CASSQDRYSNQPQHF
j_call: TRBJ1-5
clone_size: few
v_call: TRBV4-3
d_call: NA

cdr3_nt: TGTGCCAGCAGCCCACGACTAGCGGGAGGGACCACAGATACGCAGTATTTT
cdr3_aa: CASSPRLAGGTTDTQYF
j_call: TRBJ2-3
clone_size: few
v_call: TRBV9
d_call: TRBD2

cdr3_nt: TGTGCCAGCAGCCAGGGGGCCAGCAATCAGCCCCAGCATTTT
cdr3_aa: CASSQGASNQPQHF
j_call: TRBJ1-5
clone_size: NA
v_call: TRBV5-6
d_call: TRBD1

cdr3_nt: TGTGCCAGCAGCTTCCCGGGGTCCACCTACGAGCAGTACTTC
cdr3_aa: CASSFPGSTYEQYF
j_call: TRBJ2-7
clone_size: few
v_call: TRBV7-9
d_call: NA

cdr3_nt: TGTGCCTGGAGTGTATCGGCGGGGACCCAGTACTTC
cdr3_aa: CAWSVSAGTQYF
j_call: TRBJ2-5
clone_size: NA
v_call: TRBV30
d_call: NA

cdr3_nt: TGTGCCAGCAGCTTTAGCGGGGGCTACAATGAGCAGTTCTTC
cdr3_aa: CASSFSGGYNEQFF
j_call: TRBJ2-1
clone_size: once
v_call: TRBV7-2
d_call: TRBD2

cdr3_nt: TGTGCCAGCAGTGATATTAGTTATGGCTACACCTTC
cdr3_aa: CASSDISYGYTF
j_call: TRBJ1-2
clone_size: NA
v_call: TRBV25-1
d_call: NA

cdr3_nt: TGTGCCACCAGCAGAGAGGGGGCCGTAAATCAGCCCCAGCATTTT
cdr3_aa: CATSREGAVNQPQHF
j_call: TRBJ1-5
clone_size: NA
v_call: TRBV15
d_call: NA

cdr3_nt: TGTGCCAGCAGCACAAGGACTGGGCCTCCCTCCTACGAGCAGTACTTC
cdr3_aa: CASSTRTGPPSYEQYF
j_call: TRBJ2-7
clone_size: NA
v_call: TRBV28
d_call: NA

cdr3_nt: TGCGCCAGCAGCTTGGACGGCGGCTCTGGGCAGCCCCAGCATTTT
cdr3_aa: CASSLDGGSGQPQHF
j_call: TRBJ1-5
clone_size: few
v_call: TRBV5-1
d_call: NA

cdr3_nt: TGCGCCAGCAGCTTACAGGGGAACGAGCAGTACTTC
cdr3_aa: CASSLQGNEQYF
j_call: TRBJ2-7
clone_size: NA
v_call: TRBV5-1
d_call: TRBD1

cdr3_nt: TGTGCCAGCAGCGTAGGGGCGGGAGGCCTTTACAATGAGCAGTTCTTC
cdr3_aa: CASSVGAGGLYNEQFF
j_call: TRBJ2-1
clone_size: NA
v_call: TRBV9
d_call: TRBD2

cdr3_nt: TGTGCCAGCAGCGTTATCACAGGAGATGGCTACACCTTC
cdr3_aa: CASSVITGDGYTF
j_call: TRBJ1-2
clone_size: few
v_call: TRBV9
d_call: NA

cdr3_nt: TGTGCCAGCAGTGCTCCCGGACTAGCGGGCCTCTCCTACGAGCAGTACTTC
cdr3_aa: CASSAPGLAGLSYEQYF
j_call: TRBJ2-7
clone_size: NA
v_call: TRBV6-1
d_call: TRBD2

cdr3_nt: TGTGCCACCCGGTCGGGGGGCGCCCTTAACTATGGCTACACCTTC
cdr3_aa: CATRSGGALNYGYTF
j_call: TRBJ1-2
clone_size: NA
v_call: TRBV2
d_call: NA

cdr3_nt: TGTGCCAGTAGTATTGGAGGCGGGAAAGAGACCCAGTACTTC
cdr3_aa: CASSIGGGKETQYF
j_call: TRBJ2-5
clone_size: NA
v_call: TRBV19
d_call: NA

cdr3_nt: TGTGCCAGCAGCTCAGCAGGGGTTAGCACAGATACGCAGTATTTT
cdr3_aa: CASSSAGVSTDTQYF
j_call: TRBJ2-3
clone_size: NA
v_call: TRBV7-2
d_call: NA

cdr3_nt: TGCGCCAGCAGCCCAGCGGACGCCAACACTGAAGCTTTCTTT
cdr3_aa: CASSPADANTEAFF
j_call: TRBJ1-1
clone_size: few
v_call: TRBV5-1
d_call: NA

cdr3_nt: TGTGCCAGCTCCGGGACAGGGGCCGTCTATAACCAGAAATTC
cdr3_aa: CASSGTGAVYNQKF
j_call: TRBJ1-2
clone_size: NA
v_call: TRBV19
d_call: TRBD1

cdr3_nt: TGTGCCAGCGACCGGGACAGGGGTCAGGATGGCTACACCTTC
cdr3_aa: CASDRDRGQDGYTF
j_call: TRBJ1-2
clone_size: few
v_call: TRBV2
d_call: TRBD1

cdr3_nt: TGTGCCAGCAGCCCCATCAGTGAGCAGTTCTTC
cdr3_aa: CASSPISEQFF
j_call: TRBJ2-1
clone_size: few
v_call: TRBV7-9
d_call: NA

cdr3_nt: TGCGCCAGCAGCTCCGGAGGCCAGGACAGGGTCCCACGGTATGGTGGCTACACCTTC
cdr3_aa: CASSSGGQDRVPRYGGYTF
j_call: TRBJ1-2
clone_size: few
v_call: TRBV5-1
d_call: TRBD1

cdr3_nt: TGTGCCAGCAGCTTGGCTCTTGGACTAGCGGGAACCTACAATGAGCAGTTCTTC
cdr3_aa: CASSLALGLAGTYNEQFF
j_call: TRBJ2-1
clone_size: NA
v_call: TRBV5-4
d_call: TRBD2

cdr3_nt: TGCAGCGTTAAGGCCCAGGGGGCCTCCGGGACCCAGTACTTC
cdr3_aa: CSVKAQGASGTQYF
j_call: TRBJ2-5
clone_size: few
v_call: TRBV29-1
d_call: TRBD1

cdr3_nt: TGTGCCAGCAGTTACTCCCCGGGTGCTTACGAGCAGTACTTC
cdr3_aa: CASSYSPGAYEQYF
j_call: TRBJ2-7
clone_size: few
v_call: TRBV6-5
d_call: NA

cdr3_nt: TGTGCCTGGAACTTCCGGGACAGGAACACTGAAGCTTTCTTT
cdr3_aa: CAWNFRDRNTEAFF
j_call: TRBJ1-1
clone_size: few
v_call: TRBV30
d_call: TRBD1

cdr3_nt: TGTGCCAGTAGTACGACTAGACGGTCGGGAGAGACCCAGTACTTC
cdr3_aa: CASSTTRRSGETQYF
j_call: TRBJ2-5
clone_size: NA
v_call: TRBV19
d_call: NA

cdr3_nt: TGTGCCAGCAGCTTGACAGGGTCGGATCAGCCCCAGCATTTT
cdr3_aa: CASSLTGSDQPQHF
j_call: TRBJ1-5
clone_size: few
v_call: TRBV5-6
d_call: NA

cdr3_nt: TGTGCCAGCTCACCACCGGGGCGTGGTGGCTACACCTTC
cdr3_aa: CASSPPGRGGYTF
j_call: TRBJ1-2
clone_size: NA
v_call: TRBV18
d_call: NA

cdr3_nt: TGTGCCAGTAGTAACGGACTGGACAATCAGCCCCAGCATTTT
cdr3_aa: CASSNGLDNQPQHF
j_call: TRBJ1-5
clone_size: NA
v_call: TRBV19
d_call: NA

cdr3_nt: TGCGCCAGCAGCCCTACACCGGGACAGGCTGCCAATGAGCAGTTCTTC
cdr3_aa: CASSPTPGQAANEQFF
j_call: TRBJ2-1
clone_size: few
v_call: TRBV5-1
d_call: TRBD1

cdr3_nt: TGTGCCTGGATAAACACAGGGATTGGGGTGAACACTGAAGCTTTCTTT
cdr3_aa: CAWINTGIGVNTEAFF
j_call: TRBJ1-1
clone_size: NA
v_call: TRBV30
d_call: NA

cdr3_nt: TGTGCCAGCAGCTTAATGCAGGGCCACTCTGGAAACACCATATATTTT
cdr3_aa: CASSLMQGHSGNTIYF
j_call: TRBJ1-3
clone_size: few
v_call: TRBV11-2
d_call: NA

cdr3_nt: TGCAGTGCTAGAGAGGCGGGTGAAGCTTTCTTT
cdr3_aa: CSAREAGEAFF
j_call: TRBJ1-1
clone_size: NA
v_call: TRBV20-1
d_call: NA